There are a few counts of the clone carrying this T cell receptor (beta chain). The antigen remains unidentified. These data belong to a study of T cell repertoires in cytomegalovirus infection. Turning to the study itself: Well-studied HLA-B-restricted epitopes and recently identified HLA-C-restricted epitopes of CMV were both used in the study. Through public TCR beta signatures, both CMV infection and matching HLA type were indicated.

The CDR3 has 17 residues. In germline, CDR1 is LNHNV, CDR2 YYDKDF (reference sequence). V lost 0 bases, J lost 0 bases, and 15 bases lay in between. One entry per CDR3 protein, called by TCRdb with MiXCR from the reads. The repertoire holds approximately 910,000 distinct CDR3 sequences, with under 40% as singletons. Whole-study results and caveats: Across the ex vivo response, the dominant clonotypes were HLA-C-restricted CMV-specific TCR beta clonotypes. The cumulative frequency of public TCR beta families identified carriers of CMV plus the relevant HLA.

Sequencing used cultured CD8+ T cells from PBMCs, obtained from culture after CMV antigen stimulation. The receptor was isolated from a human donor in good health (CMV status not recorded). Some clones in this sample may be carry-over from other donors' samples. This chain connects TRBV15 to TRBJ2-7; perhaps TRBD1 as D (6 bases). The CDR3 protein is CATSRDKGGHSSYEQYF. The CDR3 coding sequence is TGTGCCACCAGCAGAGATAAAGGGGGACACAGCTCCTACGAGCAGTACTTC.